The next 21 T cell receptor beta chains were all read from a single sample in a study of beta chain features in type 1 diabetes. Broader study findings: TCRB CDR3s from Type 1 diabetes patients were moderately but significantly shorter in all four CD4+ subsets.

Their antigens remain unidentified. TCRB transcripts that were expressed got sequenced, as all of the isolated RNA had been reverse transcribed. The table came from immunoSEQ multiplex PCR; TCRdb's copy has only in-frame clones and leaves some out. The sample carries some 52,000 clones, about 40% recorded once. Source material: Tregs from blood. These receptors all come from a man aged 25-45 years with type 1 diabetes.

The DNA of the CDR3 is TGCGCCAGCAGTCAATCGGCTACTAGCGGGAGTTTTAATGAGCAGTTCTTC. Its protein product is CASSQSATSGSFNEQFF. This sequence joins TRBV23-1 and TRBJ2-1, with 11 bases fitting TRBD2. TRBV23-1 is flagged as an ORF with uncertain function. J was trimmed by 7 bases and V by 0 bases; bases with no gene match: 8. The CDR3 extends over 17 amino acids.

The genes are TRBV6-5 and TRBJ2-1; D is ambiguous. The CDR3 has 14 amino acids. With 11 bases removed from V and 5 bases from J, the gap between germline ends came to 19 bases. Germline CDR1 is MNHEY and CDR2 is SVGAGI. CDR3 nucleotides: TGTGCCTACAAGGCTAGTATGTCCGACAATGAGCAGTTCTTC. It is translated as CAYKASMSDNEQFF.

This clone occurred a few times. Its ends do not fully match the called genes, so a read error is possible. This chain connects TRBV7-7 to TRBJ2-3; D might be TRBD1 (6 bases). The CDR3 length is 14 residues. The germline V gene encodes CDR1 SSHAT and CDR2 FNYEAQ (reference sequence). The CDR3 DNA reads TGTGCTAGCAGTCTCAACAGGGTGTCAGATACGCAGTATTTT. Translation gives CASSLNRVSDTQYF.

V and J are TRBV21-1 and TRBJ2-7; the D segment call TRBD1 is taken from the table without a DNA check. TRBV21-1 is noted as a pseudogene. The CDR3 extends over 14 amino acids. CDR3 nucleotide sequence: TGTGCCAGCACCCTGGACAGGGAACACTACGAGCAGTACTTC. Protein product: CASTLDREHYEQYF.

CDR3 DNA sequence: TGCGCCAGCAGCCAGGTCGCGGGAGTTAGGAGCCCCTACAATGAGCAGTTCTTC. Amino acid sequence: CASSQVAGVRSPYNEQFF. The chain employs TRBV4-1 and TRBJ2-1; the match to TRBD2 covers 7 bases. V was clipped by 3 bases and J by 2 bases; unmatched bases: 13. The V gene's germline CDR1 is MGHRA and CDR2 YSYEKL. This CDR3 has 18 amino acids.

The chain employs TRBV6-5 and TRBJ1-4; D perhaps matches TRBD1 (5 bases). CDR3 length equals 13 residues. V was clipped by 9 bases and J by 7 bases, with 15 bases between them. In germline, CDR1 is MNHEY, CDR2 SVGAGI. The CDR3 here is CASTRFQGEKLFF. CDR3 nucleotide sequence: TGTGCCAGTACCAGGTTCCAGGGTGAAAAACTGTTTTTT.

The genes are TRBV6-6 and TRBJ1-4; 8 positions agree with TRBD1. Trimming removed 7 bases from V and 8 bases from J; junction bases left unmatched: 12. The germline V gene has CDR1 MNHNY and CDR2 SVGAGI (reference sequence). The CDR3 has 15 amino acids. The CDR3, as DNA: TGTGCCAGCAACGAAGTAGGCAGGGGGCAGGAAAAACTGTTTTTT. Encoded protein: CASNEVGRGQEKLFF.

This clone showed up just a few times. This rearrangement joins TRBV6-1 to TRBJ2-1; weak D call: TRBD2 (5 bases). Germline CDR1 and CDR2: MNHNS and SASEGT. The CDR3 spans 15 residues. Deletions cut 2 bases from V and 4 bases from J, with 12 bases between. DNA for the CDR3: TGTGCCAGCAGTGAACTAGCTGGATTTTACAATGAGCAGTTCTTC. Protein sequence: CASSELAGFYNEQFF.

This clone was counted only a few times. V and J are TRBV6-6 and TRBJ2-7; possible D gene TRBD1, 6 bases. Trimming took 6 bases from V and 3 from J, leaving 9 bases between them. The CDR3 length is 12 residues. Germline V gene sequence: CDR1 MNHNY, CDR2 SVGAGI (reference sequence). CDR3 nucleotide sequence: TGTGCCAGCAGGCAGGGACACTACGAGCAGTACTTC. Residues: CASRQGHYEQYF.

The V gene is TRBV29-1, the J gene TRBJ2-3; maybe TRBD2 (6 bases). The CDR3 is 13 residues long. Trimming shortened V by 8 bases and J by 0 bases, and 12 bases separated the two germline ends. CDR1 and CDR2 (germline): SQVTM, ANQGSEA. This CDR3 reads CSSVAASTDTQYF. CDR3 bases: TGCAGCTCCGTAGCGGCTAGCACAGATACGCAGTATTTT.

There are a few counts of this clone. The rearrangement links TRBV18 to TRBJ2-4, with D tentatively TRBD2 (6 bases). V lost 6 bases to trimming and J lost 4 bases, with 13 bases between them. Germline CDR1 KGHSH, CDR2 LQKENI. The length of the CDR3 is 14 residues. In DNA, the CDR3 is TGTGCCAGCTCCCCGACTGGGGGGAAAAACATTCAGTACTTC. It specifies CASSPTGGKNIQYF.

The gene calls are TRBV7-3 and TRBJ2-3; possibly TRBD2 for D (6 bases). Trimming took 4 bases from V and 5 from J, leaving 13 bases between them. Germline V gene data show CDR1 as SGHTA and CDR2 as FQGTGA. The CDR3 is made up of 14 amino acids. For the CDR3, the DNA is TGTGCCAGCAGCTCCGGGACTCCGGGAGATACGCAGTATTTT. It encodes CASSSGTPGDTQYF.

The V call is TRBV5-1, the J call TRBJ2-1, with TRBD1 matching over 7 bases. With V trimmed by 3 bases and J by 0 bases, 3 bases remained unmatched. This CDR3 is built from 15 residues. CDR1 SGHRS and CDR2 YFSETQ come from the germline V gene. The CDR3 coding sequence is TGCGCCAGCAGCTCGGGACAGAGCTCCTACAATGAGCAGTTCTTC. Translated, it gives CASSSGQSSYNEQFF.

The gene calls are TRBV10-3 and TRBJ2-1; 14 bases align to TRBD2. The CDR3 covers 15 residues. CDR1 ENHRY and CDR2 SYGVKD come from the germline V gene. Losses at the gene ends were 4 bases for V and 5 bases for J; bases not matched to a gene: 1. CDR3 nucleotides: TGTGCCATCAGTGGGGGACTAGCGGGAGACAATGAGCAGTTCTTC. Its protein product is CAISGGLAGDNEQFF.

This rearrangement joins TRBV2 to TRBJ1-1, with 7 bases identical to TRBD1. CDR1 is SNHLY, CDR2 FYNNEI, per germline. This CDR3 contains 14 residues. V lost 6 bases to trimming and J lost 0 bases; unmatched junction nucleotides: 4. This chain's CDR3 is CASSQQGLNTEAFF. CDR3 sequence (DNA): TGTGCCAGCAGCCAACAGGGGCTGAACACTGAAGCTTTCTTT.

This chain connects TRBV7-9 to TRBJ2-7, with 7 bases fitting TRBD2. Germline CDR1 SEHNR, CDR2 FQNEAQ (reference sequence). The V gene end was trimmed by 3 bases and the J gene end by 2 bases; junction bases not matched to a gene: 7. This CDR3 spans 15 amino acids. The CDR3 spells CASSLSGLVAYEQYF. The CDR3 DNA reads TGTGCCAGCAGCTTGTCCGGACTAGTTGCCTACGAGCAGTACTTC. Based on the CDR3 plus reference TRBV7-9 and TRBJ2-7, the full variable domain is DTGVSQNPRHKITKRGQNVTFRCDPISEHNRLYWYRQTLGQGPEFLTYFQNEAQLEKSRLLSDRFSAERPKGSFSTLEIQRTEQGDSAMYLCASSLSGLVAYEQYFGPGTRLTVT.

This clone was observed a few times. The chain carries TRBV18 and TRBJ2-2, with a possible D match to TRBD1 (6 bases). This CDR3 has 16 residues. Germline V lookup: CDR1 KGHSH, CDR2 LQKENI. V lost 5 bases, J lost 0 bases, and 13 bases lay in between. The CDR3 loop is CASSIRDIANTGELFF. For the CDR3, the DNA is TGTGCCAGCTCAATCCGGGACATCGCGAACACCGGGGAGCTGTTTTTT.

The CDR3 DNA reads as TGCGCCAGCAGATCCCTAGCGGGGGATACAGATACGCAGTATTTT. Translating gives CASRSLAGDTDTQYF. The chain is built from TRBV5-1 and TRBJ2-3, with TRBD2 matching over 10 bases. The length of the CDR3 is 15 residues. Germline assignment: CDR1 SGHRS and CDR2 YFSETQ. After removal of 5 bases from V and 3 bases from J, the junction contained 6 bases not matched to a gene.

This clone was detected a few times. The chain couples TRBV7-9 to TRBJ1-4; tentatively, D is TRBD1 (6 bases). V shed 5 bases and J shed 4 bases, with 11 bases lying between them. CDR1 and CDR2 from the germline V gene are SEHNR and FQNEAQ (reference sequence). The CDR3 loop spans 14 amino acids. CDR3 amino acids: CASSPRGSNEKLFF. The CDR3 nucleotides read TGTGCCAGCAGCCCGAGGGGGAGTAATGAAAAACTGTTTTTT.

This chain's CDR3 is CASSSVDSNYNEQFF. CDR3 bases: TGCGCCAGCAGCTCCGTCGACAGTAACTACAATGAGCAGTTCTTC. This sequence joins TRBV5-1 and TRBJ2-1, with TRBD1 as a possible D gene (5 bases). The CDR3 length is 15 residues. Trimming left V 3 bases short and J 3 bases short, with 13 bases between. The germline V gene has CDR1 SGHRS and CDR2 YFSETQ.

This chain links TRBV18 with TRBJ2-1; 10 bases fit TRBD2. The CDR3 runs to 17 residues. V shed 1 base and J 5 bases; nucleotides not matched to a gene: 8. Per the germline V gene, CDR1 is KGHSH and CDR2 is LQKENI. The CDR3, as DNA: TGTGCCAGCTCACCACGGACTAGCGGATTAGTTAACAATGAGCAGTTCTTC. Translating it yields CASSPRTSGLVNNEQFF.